The 28 T cell receptor beta chains below were found in one sample sequenced in a study of cytomegalovirus exposure and HLA in healthy donors. Primers: 60 Vbeta forward and 13 Jbeta reverse. Libraries were prepared by immunoSEQ multiplex PCR; TCRdb keeps only in-frame clonotypes and omits some of them. The sample records 150,000 to 160,000 clones, approximately 80% being singletons. The sample comprised PBMCs. The receptors come from a man aged 25 to 40 in good health and CMV-seropositive.

V gene TRBV5-5 combines with J gene TRBJ2-1, with TRBD2 identical over 7 bases. The CDR3 totals 15 residues. Germline assignment: CDR1 SGHKS and CDR2 YYEKEE (reference sequence). The V gene end was trimmed by 3 bases and the J gene end by 2 bases; junction bases not matched to a gene: 5. This CDR3 reads CASSSLALPYNEQFF. The CDR3 DNA reads TGTGCCAGCAGCTCACTAGCGCTCCCCTACAATGAGCAGTTCTTC.

V gene TRBV9 combines with J gene TRBJ2-2; 7 nucleotides line up with TRBD2. Germline CDR1 reads SGDLS; CDR2 reads YYNGEE. This CDR3 comprises 15 residues. J was trimmed by 1 base and V by 4 bases; bases with no gene match: 4. In DNA form, the CDR3 reads TGTGCCAGCAGCCTTCCTAGCGGGAACACCGGGGAGCTGTTTTTT. Its translation is CASSLPSGNTGELFF.

V usage is TRBV19 and J usage is TRBJ2-3; 9 positions match TRBD2. The CDR3 length is 13 residues. Trimming took 10 bases from V and 4 from J; bases not matched to a gene: 6. Germline V gene sequence: CDR1 LNHDA, CDR2 SQIVND (reference sequence). The CDR3 spells CAIGVAGADTQYF. The CDR3 DNA is TGTGCCATTGGGGTAGCGGGAGCAGATACGCAGTATTTT.

This chain joins TRBV7-2 and TRBJ2-3, with 10 nucleotides matching TRBD2. The CDR3 contains 15 residues. V trimming: 3 bases; J trimming: 5 bases; junction bases outside the gene matches: 5. CDR1 and CDR2 from the germline V gene are SGHTA and FQGNSA. DNA of the CDR3: TGTGCCAGCAGCTTCAGCGGGAGGGCCGGAGATACGCAGTATTTT. Translated: CASSFSGRAGDTQYF.

The rearrangement links TRBV6-1 to TRBJ1-5; D is perhaps TRBD1 (6 bases). There are 15 residues in the CDR3. Germline CDR1 is MNHNS and CDR2 is SASEGT. V was clipped by 7 bases and J by 4 bases, with 17 bases between them. The chain's CDR3 is CASTEGITGNQPQHF. The CDR3 coding sequence is TGTGCCAGCACCGAAGGGATTACAGGGAATCAGCCCCAGCATTTT.

V is TRBV7-2 and J is TRBJ2-1; 9 bases are a match to TRBD1. In germline, CDR1 is SGHTA, CDR2 FQGNSA. V lost 6 bases, J lost 12 bases, and 6 bases stayed unmatched. There are 12 residues in the CDR3. CDR3 protein: CASSKTGGVQFF. DNA of the CDR3: TGTGCCAGCAGTAAAACAGGGGGCGTGCAGTTCTTC. The full variable domain, with the rest looked up from reference TRBV7-2 and TRBJ2-1, is GAGVSQSPSNKVTEKGKDVELRCDPISGHTALYWYRQSLGQGLEFLIYFQGNSAPDKSGLPSDRFSAERTGGSVSTLTIQRTQQEDSAVYLCASSKTGGVQFFGPGTRLTVL.

The chain has TRBV11-2 and TRBJ1-1, with D possibly being TRBD1 (6 bases). Germline V CDR1 and CDR2: SGHAT, FQNNGV. The CDR3 is made up of 13 amino acids. The germline V and J ends were trimmed by 5 bases and 6 bases, with 13 bases remaining between them. The CDR3 loop is CASSPHRAAEAFF. DNA for the CDR3: TGTGCCAGCAGCCCGCACAGGGCCGCTGAAGCTTTCTTT.

For this clone: Compared with germline, one end of the junction differs, possibly owing to a read error. The V gene is TRBV6-1, the J gene TRBJ1-1, with D unresolved. Germline lookup yields CDR1 MNHNS and CDR2 SASEGT. CDR3 length: 13 amino acids. The chain's CDR3 is CACRTSGDTEAFF. In DNA form, the CDR3 reads TGTGCCTGCAGGACGTCGGGTGACACTGAAGCTTTCTTT.

The CDR3 loop reads CATSRDLQAAQYF. The CDR3 DNA is TGTGCCACCAGCAGAGATCTACAGGCCGCGCAGTATTTT. The chain recombines TRBV15 with TRBJ2-3, with a weak D call TRBD1 (5 bases). The ends were cut back, 0 bases at V and 10 bases at J, with 11 bases in the middle. The CDR3 runs to 13 residues. Germline V gives CDR1 LNHNV, CDR2 YYDKDF (reference sequence).

In regard to this clone: The sample contains more than one DNA sequence encoding this CDR3. In nucleotides, the CDR3 is TGTGCCAGCAGTTGGAAGTTGGGACCGGGACTAGCGTCGGCCCCCACCGGGGAGCTGTTTTTT. This codes for CASSWKLGPGLASAPTGELFF. The rearrangement links TRBV27 to TRBJ2-2; 10 bases agree with TRBD2. CDR1 and CDR2 from the germline V gene are MNHEY and SMNVEV (reference sequence). The junction had 21 bases not matched to a gene; V was cut back by 4 bases and J by 4 bases. CDR3 length: 21 amino acids.

The chain couples TRBV28 to TRBJ2-3; 10 nucleotides match TRBD2. V lost 3 bases to trimming and J lost 4 bases; unmatched junction nucleotides: 4. The CDR3 has 15 residues. Germline V gene sequence: CDR1 MDHEN, CDR2 SYDVKM. For the CDR3, the DNA is TGTGCCAGCAGTTTTCTGAGCGGGAGGGCAGATACGCAGTATTTT. Translated, it gives CASSFLSGRADTQYF.

V gene TRBV5-1 combines with J gene TRBJ1-3; the D is unclear. This CDR3 spans 15 amino acids. V lost 2 bases to trimming and J lost 0 bases, with 9 bases between them. Per germline, CDR1 SGHRS and CDR2 YFSETQ. CDR3 sequence: CASSFTGGSGNTIYF. The CDR3 DNA reads TGCGCCAGCAGCTTTACCGGTGGCTCTGGAAACACCATATATTTT.

V and J are TRBV11-2 and TRBJ2-7; a possible D gene is TRBD2 (6 bases). V lost 6 bases, J lost 2 bases, and 17 bases lay in between. The CDR3 covers 15 residues. CDR1 and CDR2 from the germline V gene are SGHAT and FQNNGV. The CDR3 region is CASRSPGTSPYEQYF. As DNA, the CDR3 is TGTGCCAGCAGGAGTCCCGGGACTTCCCCCTACGAGCAGTACTTC.

The chain combines TRBV7-9 with TRBJ1-4, with 11 bases identical to TRBD1. The CDR3 extends over 14 amino acids. The ends lost 6 bases at V and 6 bases at J; junction bases unmatched: 3. The V gene's germline CDR1 is SEHNR and CDR2 FQNEAQ (reference sequence). This CDR3 is CASRAGQGDEKLFF. CDR3 nucleotide sequence: TGTGCCAGCAGGGCGGGACAGGGGGATGAAAAACTGTTTTTT.

The chain recombines TRBV4-1 with TRBJ1-2, with a possible D match to TRBD1 (5 bases). Per the germline V gene, CDR1 is MGHRA and CDR2 is YSYEKL. The CDR3 is 14 residues long. Trimming stripped 1 base from V and 5 bases from J, with 11 bases between. The DNA of the CDR3 is TGCGCCAGCAGCCAAGTGGGACTCCTATATGGCTACACCTTC. It encodes CASSQVGLLYGYTF.

The chain combines TRBV6-5 with TRBJ1-1; tentatively, D is TRBD1 (6 bases). Germline CDR1 reads MNHEY; CDR2 reads SVGAGI. The CDR3 length is 13 residues. Between the trimmed V and J ends, which lost 4 bases and 5 bases, there was a span of 11 bases. CDR3 sequence: CASSLQGETEAFF. In DNA form, the CDR3 reads TGTGCCAGCAGTTTACAGGGTGAGACTGAAGCTTTCTTT.

The chain joins TRBV5-4 to TRBJ2-5, with a possible D match to TRBD2 (6 bases). CDR3 length equals 17 residues. The ends were cut back, 6 bases at V and 0 bases at J, with 21 bases in the middle. Germline CDR1 SGHNT, CDR2 YYREEE (reference sequence). The CDR3: CASTRLGRGKHQETQYF. CDR3 in DNA: TGTGCCAGCACCCGGTTAGGCCGGGGGAAACACCAAGAGACCCAGTACTTC.

The genes are TRBV10-3 and TRBJ2-5; perhaps TRBD2 as D (6 bases). Germline V gene sequence: CDR1 ENHRY, CDR2 SYGVKD. This CDR3 spans 15 amino acids. Trimming shortened V by 0 bases and J by 4 bases, and 12 bases separated the two germline ends. In nucleotides, the CDR3 is TGTGCCATCAGTGAGTCCCGGGGAGGTACAGAGACCCAGTACTTC. This sequence encodes CAISESRGGTETQYF.

This clone has just a few counts. The rearrangement joins TRBV5-4 to TRBJ2-5, with TRBD2 as a possible D gene (7 bases). The germline V gene has CDR1 SGHNT and CDR2 YYREEE (reference sequence). The CDR3 has 14 amino acids. V was shortened by 5 bases and J by 2 bases, with 13 bases between the two germline ends. The CDR3 region has the DNA TGTGCCAGCAGGGAGGGGGGGGTGCAAGAGACCCAGTACTTC. Protein product: CASREGGVQETQYF.

CDR3 sequence (DNA): TGTGCCAGTAGTATCTCTAGCGCGGCCTGCGAGCAGTACTTC. Its protein product is CASSISSAACEQYF. The V and J genes are TRBV19 and TRBJ2-7; possibly TRBD2 for D (6 bases). V was trimmed by 3 bases and J by 6 bases, leaving 15 bases between them. Germline V CDR1 and CDR2: LNHDA, SQIVND (reference sequence). The CDR3 is made up of 14 amino acids.

About this clone itself: The junction and the germline gene differ at one end; a read error may be behind it. The rearrangement uses TRBV7-2 and TRBJ2-3; 15 nucleotides agree with TRBD2. The CDR3 sequence is 17 residues long. Germline values: CDR1 SGHTA, CDR2 FQGNSA. The CDR3 spells CASSLGLAGGVVDTQYF. DNA for the CDR3: TGTGCCAGCAGTTTAGGACTAGCGGGAGGGGTTGTAGATACGCAGTATTTT.

This chain uses TRBV5-6 with TRBJ1-5, with D unresolved. The germline CDR1 and CDR2 sequences are SGHDT and YYEEEE. This CDR3 is 15 amino acids long. Trimming took off 4 bases at V and 1 base at J, with 12 bases between the two ends. The CDR3 nucleotides read TGTGCCAGCAGCCGACGAGGGATGAGCAATCAGCCCCAGCATTTT. As protein: CASSRRGMSNQPQHF.

The chain is built from TRBV6-6 and TRBJ2-7, with 9 bases that match TRBD2. V lost 5 bases, J lost 6 bases, and 11 bases stayed unmatched. The CDR3 extends over 15 amino acids. Germline assignment: CDR1 MNHNY and CDR2 SVGAGI (reference sequence). DNA of the CDR3: TGTGCCAGCAGTCCCAGGGTAGCGGGAGCTCGCGAGCAGTACTTC. Its translation is CASSPRVAGAREQYF.

The V call is TRBV5-1, the J call TRBJ2-3; 8 bases agree with TRBD1. The V gene's germline CDR1 is SGHRS and CDR2 YFSETQ. V was pared by 4 bases and J by 2 bases, with 6 bases of the junction left unmatched. This CDR3 has 15 amino acids. CDR3 nucleotide sequence: TGCGCCAGCAGCCCAGGACAGGGATTCACAGATACGCAGTATTTT. It specifies CASSPGQGFTDTQYF. Full variable domain (rest looked up from reference TRBV5-1 and TRBJ2-3): KAGVTQTPRYLIKTRGQQVTLSCSPISGHRSVSWYQQTPGQGLQFLFEYFSETQRNKGNFPGRFSGRQFSNSRSEMNVSTLELGDSALYLCASSPGQGFTDTQYFGPGTRLTVL.

The V gene is TRBV5-1, the J gene TRBJ2-7, with D unclear. V was trimmed by 4 bases and J by 5 bases, leaving 10 bases between them. The germline V gene has CDR1 SGHRS and CDR2 YFSETQ. The CDR3 spans 12 residues. CDR3 bases: TGCGCCAGCAGCCCACTCCCTAACGAGCAGTACTTC. It specifies CASSPLPNEQYF. The variable domain in full, completed from reference TRBV5-1 and TRBJ2-7, reads KAGVTQTPRYLIKTRGQQVTLSCSPISGHRSVSWYQQTPGQGLQFLFEYFSETQRNKGNFPGRFSGRQFSNSRSEMNVSTLELGDSALYLCASSPLPNEQYFGPGTRLTVT.

The gene calls are TRBV7-9 and TRBJ2-7, with TRBD1 identical over 7 bases. With 5 bases clipped from V and 4 bases from J, the junction kept 14 bases outside the gene matches. In germline, CDR1 is SEHNR, CDR2 FQNEAQ (reference sequence). The CDR3 runs to 16 residues. In DNA form, the CDR3 reads TGTGCCAGCAGCCAGGGGGTCGCGGACTTGGTTTACGAGCAGTACTTC. Its translation: CASSQGVADLVYEQYF.

V and J are TRBV9 and TRBJ2-1; 10 nucleotides agree with TRBD2. With V trimmed by 4 bases and J by 12 bases, 10 bases remained unmatched. The CDR3 extends over 14 amino acids. The V gene's germline CDR1 is SGDLS and CDR2 YYNGEE. For the CDR3, the DNA is TGTGCCAGCAGCCCAGGGACTAGCGTGCCGGTGCAGTTCTTC. The encoded protein is CASSPGTSVPVQFF. The full variable domain, rest sourced from reference TRBV9 and TRBJ2-1, is DSGVTQTPKHLITATGQRVTLRCSPRSGDLSVYWYQQSLDQGLQFLIQYYNGEERAKGNILERFSAQQFPDLHSELNLSSLELGDSALYFCASSPGTSVPVQFFGPGTRLTVL.

This sequence joins TRBV9 and TRBJ2-5; D is unresolved. Germline CDR1 SGDLS, CDR2 YYNGEE. Deletions cut 0 bases from V and 1 base from J, with 10 bases between. CDR3 length: 15 amino acids. Here the CDR3 reads CASSVAGAVQETQYF. CDR3 nucleotides: TGTGCCAGCAGCGTAGCAGGCGCAGTCCAAGAGACCCAGTACTTC.